This TCR beta chain appears in the sequencing data of a study of blood T cell repertoires in COVID-19. Background on the study: T cells, B-cell-depleted T cells, or PBMCs provided the cDNA or gDNA that served as material.

The protocol was immunoSEQ multiplex PCR, while the TCRdb copy is restricted to in-frame clones and leaves out a portion. The repertoire holds hundreds of thousands of clones, 80% to 90% seen once, with more than 1.4% in the top ten. This CDR3 is built from 14 residues. Germline V lookup: CDR1 LNHDA, CDR2 SQIVND (reference sequence). V lost 3 bases and J 2 bases, leaving 5 bases between the germline ends. The V call is TRBV19, the J call TRBJ2-6; tentatively, D is TRBD2 (5 bases). The sequenced sample consisted of peripheral blood. The sequence derives from a woman aged 25-40 years with active or convalescent COVID-19. CDR3 amino acids: CASSIGAGANVLTF. The CDR3 DNA reads as TGTGCCAGTAGTATCGGGGCTGGGGCCAACGTCCTGACTTTC. The full variable domain, rest sourced from reference TRBV19 and TRBJ2-6, is DGGITQSPKYLFRKEGQNVTLSCEQNLNHDAMYWYRQDPGQGLRLIYYSQIVNDFQKGDIAEGYSVSREKKESFPLTVTSAQKNPTAFYLCASSIGAGANVLTFGAGSRLTVL.